The sequence of this TCR beta chain was determined in a study of neoadjuvant anti-PD-1 for oral cavity cancer. Germline trimming cut 5 bases from V and 6 bases from J; bases unmatched to any gene: 7. Germline CDR1 reads SGHTA; CDR2 reads FQGTGA. CDR3 size: 13 residues. Time point: after neoadjuvant nivolumab, at surgical resection. Patients had newly diagnosed, untreated stage II-IVA oral cavity squamous cell carcinoma. The patients had HPV-negative, locally advanced oral cavity squamous cell carcinoma. Analysis of PBMCs was direct, with no culture step. Clones were sequenced by immunoSEQ multiplex PCR, and TCRdb holds only the in-frame ones, with some missing. This repertoire shows approximately 13,000 clones, 67% found once; its top ten account for approximately 3%.

Sequenced here: PBMCs, sampled after nivolumab (anti-PD-1) treatment. The source is a person aged 35 to 85 with oral cavity squamous cell carcinoma. The V call is TRBV7-3, the J call TRBJ2-7; TRBD1 matches at 7 bases. The CDR3 sequence: CASSARTGAEQYF. The CDR3 coding sequence is TGTGCCAGCAGCGCCCGAACAGGGGCCGAGCAGTACTTC.